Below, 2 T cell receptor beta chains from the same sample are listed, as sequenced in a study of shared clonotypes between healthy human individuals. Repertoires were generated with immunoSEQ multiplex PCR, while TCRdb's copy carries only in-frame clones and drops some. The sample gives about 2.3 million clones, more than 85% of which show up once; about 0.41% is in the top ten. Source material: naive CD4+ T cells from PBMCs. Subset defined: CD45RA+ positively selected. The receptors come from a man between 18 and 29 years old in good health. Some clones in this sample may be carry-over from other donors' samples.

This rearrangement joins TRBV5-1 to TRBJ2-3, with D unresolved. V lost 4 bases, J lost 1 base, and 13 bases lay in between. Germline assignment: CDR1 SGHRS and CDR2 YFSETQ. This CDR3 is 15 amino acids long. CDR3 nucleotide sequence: TGCGCCAGCAGCCAACAACCAACTCGCACAGATACGCAGTATTTT. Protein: CASSQQPTRTDTQYF.

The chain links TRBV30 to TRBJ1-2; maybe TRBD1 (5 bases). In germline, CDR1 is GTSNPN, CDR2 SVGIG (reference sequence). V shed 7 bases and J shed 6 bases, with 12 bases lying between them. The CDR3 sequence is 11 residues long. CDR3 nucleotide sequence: TGTGCCTTACAGGAAGCGGATGGCTACACCTTC. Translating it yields CALQEADGYTF.